Each of the 10 T cell receptor beta chains below was sequenced from the same sample in a study of blood T cells in healthy people across ages. Combining a sample-barcoded 5' primer with a J-beta primer mix, a second PCR ran for roughly 7 to 12 cycles. TCRdb independently ran MiXCR on the 5' RACE reads; one entry per CDR3 protein. The table lists about 670,000 distinct CDR3 sequences, approximately 40% of them singletons. The specimen sequenced was blood. The receptors were gathered from an elderly man in good health.

The chain recombines TRBV30 with TRBJ2-7; D is ambiguous. Judging by the DNA end, TRBJ2-4 fits better; the J call may be wrong. Per germline, CDR1 GTSNPN and CDR2 SVGIG (reference sequence). There are 16 residues in the CDR3. The CDR3 DNA follows: TGTGCCTGGAGTTTAACCAAGGAGTCTATAAGGAACATTCAGTACTTC. This encodes CAWSLTKESIRNIQYF.

The V and J genes are TRBV7-2 and TRBJ2-5; D is unclear. Between the trimmed V and J ends, which lost 2 bases and 2 bases, there was a span of 9 bases. The CDR3 spans 14 residues. In germline, CDR1 is SGHTA, CDR2 FQGNSA. CDR3: CASSLYGRQETQYF. The CDR3 nucleotides read TGTGCCAGCAGCTTATATGGGCGGCAAGAGACCCAGTACTTC.

V and J are TRBV4-2 and TRBJ2-3, with TRBD2 identical over 12 bases. In germline, CDR1 is LGHNA, CDR2 YNFKEQ. The CDR3 consists of 17 residues. Losses at the gene ends were 1 base for V and 4 bases for J; bases not matched to a gene: 6. The CDR3 protein is CASSQVKASGGADTQYF. CDR3 coding DNA: TGTGCCAGCAGCCAAGTTAAGGCTAGCGGGGGGGCAGATACGCAGTATTTT.

There are a few counts of this clonotype. The chain is built from TRBV9 and TRBJ2-1, with 7 positions matching TRBD2. The CDR3 length is 16 residues. Germline V gene data show CDR1 as SGDLS and CDR2 as YYNGEE. Unmatched junction bases numbered 3, after V lost 0 bases and J lost 0 bases. The CDR3 nucleotides are TGTGCCAGCAGCGTAGGACTAGCAGACTCCTACAATGAGCAGTTCTTC. Translation: CASSVGLADSYNEQFF.

The chain is built from TRBV14 and TRBJ2-1, with 7 bases matching TRBD1. The CDR3 runs 16 residues. Germline trimming cut 2 bases from V and 4 bases from J; bases unmatched to any gene: 8. Germline CDR1 is SGHDN and CDR2 is FVKESK. DNA of the CDR3: TGTGCCAGCAGCCAACCGACAGGGTATTCTTACAATGAGCAGTTCTTC. Its translation is CASSQPTGYSYNEQFF.

On this clonotype itself: The conserved phenylalanine or tryptophan normally closing the CDR3 is absent here, so this likely arose from a read error. The V gene is TRBV20-1, the J gene TRBJ2-5, with 10 bases lining up with TRBD2. Trimming took 5 bases from V and 5 from J; bases not matched to a gene: 8. Germline CDR1 DFQATT, CDR2 SNEGSKA (reference sequence). The CDR3 spans 14 residues. The CDR3: CSAFRTSGRETQYV. CDR3 DNA: TGCAGTGCTTTCCGGACTAGCGGCAGGGAGACCCAGTACGTC.

The table lists this clonotype with a few counts. The gene calls are TRBV15 and TRBJ1-2; D gene unclear. The CDR3 covers 14 residues. The germline CDR1 and CDR2 sequences are LNHNV and YYDKDF (reference sequence). V dropped 1 base and J dropped 1 base, with 7 bases sitting between them. CDR3 in amino acids: CATSRAGSNYGYTF. The CDR3 nucleotides read TGTGCCACCAGCAGAGCGGGCAGTAACTATGGCTACACCTTC. Looking up the rest from reference TRBV15 and TRBJ1-2 gives the full variable domain: DAMVIQNPRYQVTQFGKPVTLSCSQTLNHNVMYWYQQKSSQAPKLLFHYYDKDFNNEADTPDNFQSRRPNTSFCFLDIRSPGLGDTAMYLCATSRAGSNYGYTFGSGTRLTVV.

Only one count was recorded for this clonotype. This chain uses TRBV7-9 with TRBJ2-7; TRBD2 matches at 7 bases. With V trimmed by 4 bases and J by 4 bases, 10 bases remained unmatched. Germline V gene sequence: CDR1 SEHNR, CDR2 FQNEAQ (reference sequence). The CDR3 has 15 amino acids. CDR3 DNA: TGTGCCAGCAGCTCCCGCTCTGGCGGGAGTTACGAGCAGTACTTC. Protein sequence: CASSSRSGGSYEQYF.

This sequence joins TRBV20-1 and TRBJ2-5, with D perhaps assigned TRBD1 or TRBD2 (5 bases each). The CDR3 covers 15 residues. V was shortened by 2 bases and J by 1 base, with 14 bases between the two germline ends. Germline V lookup: CDR1 DFQATT, CDR2 SNEGSKA (reference sequence). CDR3 protein: CSARTGTEVQETQYF. CDR3 sequence (DNA): TGCAGTGCTAGAACCGGGACGGAGGTCCAAGAGACCCAGTACTTC.

This clonotype was found once. V gene TRBV7-2 combines with J gene TRBJ2-7; 14 bases are shared with TRBD2. J gave up 5 bases and V 4 bases, and 7 bases lay outside the gene matches. From germline, CDR1 is SGHTA and CDR2 FQGNSA. This CDR3 region has 16 residues. The CDR3 reads CASSSSGLAGANEQYF. CDR3 nucleotide sequence: TGTGCCAGCAGCTCGTCGGGACTAGCGGGAGCGAACGAGCAGTACTTC. Using reference TRBV7-2 and TRBJ2-7 for the parts outside the CDR3, the full variable domain is GAGVSQSPSNKVTEKGKDVELRCDPISGHTALYWYRQSLGQGLEFLIYFQGNSAPDKSGLPSDRFSAERTGGSVSTLTIQRTQQEDSAVYLCASSSSGLAGANEQYFGPGTRLTVT.